This TCR beta chain is from a study of blood T cell repertoires in COVID-19. Study details: From T cells, B-cell-depleted T cells, or PBMCs came the material, which was cDNA or gDNA.

The data were produced by immunoSEQ multiplex PCR, yet TCRdb's version contains in-frame clones alone and is incomplete. The table has a few hundred thousand clones, just under 90% seen once. The receptor's source is a woman in her 30s with COVID-19, enrolled during active disease. What was sequenced was peripheral blood.

In DNA form, the CDR3 reads TGTGCCAGCAGCTTGGATGGACAGAACACAGATACGCAGTATTTT. Translating it yields CASSLDGQNTDTQYF. The V gene is TRBV5-4, the J gene TRBJ2-3, with D possibly being TRBD1 (6 bases). The CDR3 totals 15 residues. Germline CDR1 reads SGHNT; CDR2 reads YYREEE (reference sequence). Trimming cost V 0 bases and J 2 bases, with 10 bases left between them.